This TCR beta chain was observed in a study of STAT5B mutations in CD4+ large granular lymphocyte leukemia. CDR1 is LNHDA and CDR2 is SQIVND in the germline V gene (reference sequence). V was cut by 9 bases and J by 12 bases, with 27 bases left in between. The CDR3 is 15 residues long. TCRdb's copy holds only in-frame clones and misses some; the assay was immunoSEQ multiplex PCR. The sample records some 40,000 clones, 85% being singletons. The rearrangement uses TRBV19 and TRBJ2-1; D perhaps matches TRBD2 (6 bases). The receptor comes from a human donor in good health. Sequencing was carried out using CD4+ T cells from blood buffy coats. CDR3 in DNA: TGTGCCAGCTCCCAGGGACCTCAGGAGGGAGTCAGGCAGTTCTTC. Amino acids: CASSQGPQEGVRQFF.